What follows describes a single T cell receptor beta chain. Reverse transcription of about 0.5 to 1 ug RNA used random hexamers. TCRdb used MiXCR to reprocess the immunoSEQ multiplex PCR reads, holding one entry per CDR3 protein. Among 120,000 or so distinct CDR3 sequences listed, around 94% were seen once. This sample was taken from a study of CD8 T cells in Susac syndrome. Material for sequencing was CD8+ T cells from PBMCs. The source of this sequence is a human donor with Susac syndrome.

The CDR3 DNA reads TGCAGCGTTGCGACTAGCGGACACACAGATACGCAGTATTTT. It codes for CSVATSGHTDTQYF. The gene calls are TRBV29-1 and TRBJ2-3, with 9 bases identical to TRBD2. Germline assignment: CDR1 SQVTM and CDR2 ANQGSEA. V dropped 4 bases and J dropped 2; count of bases not matched to a gene: 4. This CDR3 spans 14 amino acids.